The sequence of this T cell receptor (beta chain) was determined in a study of blood T cells in healthy people across ages. As for the study in general: Template switching picked up about one barcoded beta molecule for each two T cells. Study-wide points: CMV status of donors was not determined, possibly confounding expanded clonotype changes.

Notes on this clonotype: Its antigen is not identified.

Using a J-beta primer mix together with a sample-barcoded 5' primer, a second PCR was run for about 6 to 12 cycles. A 12-random-nucleotide template-switch adaptor tagged each cDNA molecule. MiXCR, run by TCRdb on the 5' RACE reads, gives a single entry per CDR3 protein. This sample has 650,000 to 950,000 distinct CDR3 sequences; about 42% occur once, and the top ten carry nearly 20%. The V and J ends lost 4 bases and 3 bases, in that order; junction bases with no gene match: 16. This CDR3 contains 19 residues. Germline CDR1 is SEHNR and CDR2 is FQNEAQ (reference sequence). Individuals who donated were healthy Caucasians from Russia aged about 6 to 90.

This TCR derives from a man aged 60-69 years in good health. This chain joins TRBV7-9 and TRBJ2-2; 8 bases align to TRBD1. The source material was blood. CDR3 DNA: TGTGCCAGCAGCTCCCGCATTTGCCGACAGGGGCTTTACACCGGGGAGCTGTTTTTT. The encoded protein is CASSSRICRQGLYTGELFF.